This T cell receptor beta chain is drawn from a study of T cells in Graves' hyperthyroidism and ophthalmopathy (dated by TCRdb to between 2019 and 2020). About the investigation overall: Peripheral blood was collected at initial diagnosis, before any treatment. To identify distinguishing TCR V-J signatures, a discovery cohort of about 95 patients was used, comprising approximately 40 with Graves' ophthalmopathy and 57 with stable Graves' hyperthyroidism. Prospective prediction of ophthalmopathy was tested in an independent validation cohort of 18 hyperthyroidism patients and some 17 patients who later progressed to ophthalmopathy. The 75 to 100 discovery patients were randomly divided into training and test sets at a 7:3 ratio. The study also compared thyroid tissue and blood T-cell repertoires from roughly 6 Graves' hyperthyroidism patients. After blood sampling, hyperthyroidism patients were treated with methimazole at a starting dose of 30 mg daily, and ophthalmopathy patients were treated with high-dose intravenous methylprednisolone. According to the paper, TCR Vbeta CDR3 sequencing was carried out on 120 to 150 peripheral blood samples, which came from under 50 ophthalmopathy, 80 or so hyperthyroidism and roughly 17 progressor patients. The paper's findings and limits, for the study overall: Sample size was not statistically predetermined, and investigators were not blinded to group allocation. Blood samples also contained most of the expanded thyroid clonotypes (frequency above 0.001), which suggests that blood repertoires may reflect thyroid immune responses. Ophthalmopathy was separated from stable hyperthyroidism by a 13 V-J signature model, with around 88% sensitivity and roughly 81% specificity obtained in cross-validation and 80%/75% obtained in testing. In validation, the model predicted progression to ophthalmopathy with 60% to 71% sensitivity and about 73% specificity, a median of 6.5 months before onset.

Amplification of TCR beta CDR3 regions was carried out from RNA transcripts. For the first round of RT-PCR on the TCR CDR3, the HTBI primer set was used together with the Qiagen OneStep RT-PCR kit. The libraries were constructed in a second round of multiplex PCR and then size-selected and purified. Libraries were sequenced paired-end with 100 bp reads on an Illumina HiSeq2000. Turning to the authors' computational methods: SOAPnuke was used to process the raw data, removing reads that contained adapters or uncalled bases, had a mean Phred below 15, or lacked an exact match to the constant primer or identifier. High-quality paired reads were merged using COPE v1.2.5, and each unique nucleotide sequence was defined as a clonotype. MiTCR v1.1 was used to align clonotypes to the IMGT TRBV, TRBD and TRBJ reference segments. Analysis was restricted to V-J combinations with a frequency above 0.0001, which covered about 99% of repertoires. A TCS score was defined as the ratio of F50 (clonal expansion) to E x V (chaos), with BLOSUM62-based TCRdist applied between CDR3 peptides within each V-J. Welch's t-statistics and random forest reduced 500 to 650 V-J features to under 15, which were used in a naive Bayes classifier (R e1071). TCRdb ran its own pipeline on the public reads, namely fastp trimming at Q25 and MiXCR clone calling, and kept in-frame beta chains. A single entry per CDR3 protein holds the most common genes and DNA from its merged rows. TCRdb's processing, not the authors' own work, is the source of the V and J calls. The sample profile shows 500,000 to 650,000 distinct CDR3 sequences; about 20% of them were found once. The ten largest clones add up to about half of the sample.

Moderately to severely active disease, a Clinical Activity Score of at least 3, a NOSPECS grade of at least 4, and a duration under 3 months were present in ophthalmopathy patients. The study excluded patients with uncontrolled infections, other autoimmune diseases, pregnancy or lactation. Diagnoses relied on clinical symptoms, serum thyroxine and TRAb, thyroid ultrasound and orbital computed tomography. PBMCs were separated from approximately 10 ml of fresh peripheral blood using Ficoll-Paque density gradient centrifugation. Trizol reagent was used to extract total RNA, and RNA quality was then checked on an Agilent 2100 Bioanalyzer. CDR1 and CDR2 (SGHRS, YFSETQ) derive from the germline V gene. V is cut back by 0 bases and J by 4 bases, with 3 bases in the junction unmatched. The CDR3 goes from the cysteine to the phenylalanine over 15 residues. Of the read, only the CDR3 DNA is kept; its 45 bases are in frame from base 1.

Concerning this clonotype itself: Its target antigen remains unknown. Base qualities are not recorded, but no much larger clone differs from it by a single base.

The specimen was blood. The sequence was collected from a man between 40 and 49 years old with Graves' ophthalmopathy. This receptor chain uses TRBV5-1 and TRBJ2-7; TRBD2 matches 11 bases in the middle. The encoded CDR3 is CASSLALAGEYEQYF. The sequence in DNA is TGCGCCAGCAGCTTGGCACTAGCGGGGGAGTACGAGCAGTACTTC.